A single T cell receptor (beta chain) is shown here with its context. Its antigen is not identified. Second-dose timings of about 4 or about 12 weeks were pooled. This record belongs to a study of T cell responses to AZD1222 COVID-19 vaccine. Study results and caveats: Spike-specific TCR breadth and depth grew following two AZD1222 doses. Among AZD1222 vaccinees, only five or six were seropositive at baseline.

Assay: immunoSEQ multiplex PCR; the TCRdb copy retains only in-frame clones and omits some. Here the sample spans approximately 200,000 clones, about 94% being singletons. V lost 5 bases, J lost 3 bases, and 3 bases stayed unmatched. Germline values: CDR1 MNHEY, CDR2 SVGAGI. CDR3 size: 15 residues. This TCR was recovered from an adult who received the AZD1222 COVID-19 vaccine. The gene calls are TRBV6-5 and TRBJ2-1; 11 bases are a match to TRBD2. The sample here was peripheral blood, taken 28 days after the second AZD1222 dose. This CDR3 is CASSKTSGGYNEQFF. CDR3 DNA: TGTGCCAGCAGTAAAACTAGCGGGGGCTACAATGAGCAGTTCTTC.